This entry concerns a single T cell receptor (beta chain). Its antigen remains unidentified. The sample is drawn from a study of glioma-infiltrating T cells after dendritic cell vaccination. Regarding the study as a whole: Survival was not directly related to TCR clonality in these patients. Longer survival after dendritic cell vaccination followed higher pretreatment TIL content.

V was clipped by 0 bases and J by 4 bases; unmatched bases: 3. CDR1 and CDR2 from the germline V gene are LNHNV and YYDKDF (reference sequence). This CDR3 has 15 amino acids. Sequenced by immunoSEQ multiplex PCR; TCRdb stores in-frame clones only, minus some. Here the sample spans about 65,000 clones, 86% being singletons. Time point indicated: after dendritic cell vaccination, including at tumor progression/relapse. All glioblastoma patients lacked an isocitrate dehydrogenase mutation. This specimen consisted of blood, obtained after dendritic cell vaccination. This rearrangement joins TRBV15 to TRBJ1-1; the match to TRBD1 covers 9 bases. This clonotype originated in a human donor with glioblastoma. DNA of the CDR3: TGTGCCACCAGCAGAGATAACAGGGGGCTCACTGAAGCTTTCTTT. Translating it yields CATSRDNRGLTEAFF.